What follows is one T cell receptor beta chain and its context. This sample was taken from a study of shared clonotypes between healthy human individuals. Authors' processing steps: Filtering of immunoSEQ junctional sequences could not match full-length read filtering. The assay was immunoSEQ multiplex PCR, and TCRdb's table has in-frame clones only and misses some. The D gene and trimming were derived from the DNA, and the V and J assignments and clone size from that table. The sample has some 240,000 clones; approximately 65% are singletons. CDR3 length equals 15 residues. V was clipped by 0 bases and J by 0 bases; unmatched bases: 1. The germline V gene has CDR1 SGHRS and CDR2 YFSETQ.

The TCR originated in a man younger than 40 in good health. Material: memory CD4+ T cells sorted from blood. The subset: CD45RA-negative fraction. The chain links TRBV5-1 to TRBJ2-7; 9 bases match TRBD2. The CDR3 is CASSLDSGSSYEQYF. CDR3 in DNA: TGCGCCAGCAGCTTGGATAGCGGGAGCTCCTACGAGCAGTACTTC.